This T cell receptor beta chain stems from a study of blood T cells in healthy people across ages. Sample-barcoded 5' priming and a J-beta primer mix drove a second PCR of about 6 to 11 cycles. TCRdb re-derived calls from the 5' RACE reads in MiXCR, one entry per CDR3 protein. In the table there are 1.8 million or so distinct CDR3 sequences, approximately 40% of which are singletons. The junction had 0 bases not matched to a gene; V was cut back by 2 bases and J by 8 bases. The CDR3 covers 12 residues. From germline, CDR1 is ENHRY and CDR2 SYGVKD. Input material: blood. This sequence was found in a human donor in good health. This chain links TRBV10-3 with TRBJ2-1, with TRBD2 matching 7 bases. The CDR3 reads CAISERGDEQFF. CDR3 sequence (DNA): TGTGCCATCAGTGAGCGGGGGGATGAGCAGTTCTTC.